This record covers a single T cell receptor beta chain. The sample belongs to a study of blood T cell repertoires in COVID-19. Study in general: Nucleic acid was either cDNA or gDNA, and it came from T cells, B-cell-depleted T cells, or PBMCs.

The V and J ends lost 5 bases and 6 bases respectively, with 13 bases between them. Germline-derived CDR1 and CDR2 are LNHDA and SQIVND (reference sequence). The CDR3 runs 13 residues. Original methodology: Reference gene primer amplification gave estimated nucleated cell counts. Measured with immunoSEQ multiplex PCR; TCRdb has only the in-frame clones, and not every one. The D gene and trimming were derived from the DNA, and the V and J assignments and clone size from that table. The table records 85,000 to 95,000 clones, around 88% of them present only once. The chain recombines TRBV19 with TRBJ1-2; D is unclear. The specimen sequenced was peripheral blood. The clonotype originates from a man aged 55 to 70 with acute or convalescent COVID-19. The CDR3 nucleotides are TGTGCCAGTAGTCTGGCCTCCCTGGATGGCTACACCTTC. Translating gives CASSLASLDGYTF.